This passage covers 25 T cell receptor beta chains from one sample sequenced in a study of blood T cell repertoires in COVID-19. The assay was immunoSEQ multiplex PCR, and TCRdb's table has in-frame clones only and misses some. This table has about 320,000 clones, 87% appearing once. Sequenced material: PBMCs or T cells enriched from blood (not recorded which). These receptors all come from a woman in her twenties or thirties who had recovered from COVID-19.

This clone was detected only a few times. The CDR3 DNA reads as TGCGCCAGCAGCCCCAGCGGCGGTGGCTATGGCTACACCTTC. The encoded protein is CASSPSGGGYGYTF. The chain couples TRBV5-1 to TRBJ1-2; D is unresolved. V was shortened by 4 bases and J by 4 bases, with 14 bases between the two germline ends. Germline-derived CDR1 and CDR2 are SGHRS and YFSETQ. The CDR3 totals 14 residues.

The chain employs TRBV20-1 and TRBJ1-6; no definite D call. CDR1 is DFQATT and CDR2 is SNEGSKA in the germline V gene (reference sequence). This CDR3 has 13 amino acids. Trimming removed 3 bases at V and 4 bases at J, with 7 bases between. CDR3 DNA: TGCAGTGCTAGTACGGGTTATAATTCACCCCTCCACTTT. Translating it yields CSASTGYNSPLHF.

The chain has TRBV4-3 and TRBJ1-4, with 10 nucleotides matching TRBD1. Germline CDR1 is LGHNA and CDR2 is YSLEER. With 0 bases clipped from V and 6 bases from J, the junction kept 1 base outside the gene matches. There are 15 residues in the CDR3. DNA of the CDR3: TGCGCCAGCAGCCAAGAAGGGACAGGGGATGAAAAACTGTTTTTT. Translated: CASSQEGTGDEKLFF.

This clone was counted only a few times. The gene calls are TRBV6-5 and TRBJ1-5; 8 nucleotides agree with TRBD1. J gave up 2 bases and V 6 bases, and 6 bases lay outside the gene matches. Germline-derived CDR1 and CDR2 are MNHEY and SVGAGI. The CDR3 is 15 residues long. Here the CDR3 reads CASSLRTGRNQPQHF. The DNA for the CDR3 is TGTGCCAGCAGCTTGCGGACAGGGCGCAATCAGCCCCAGCATTTT.

The chain is built from TRBV27 and TRBJ1-6; weak D call: TRBD1 (6 bases). Trimming took 5 bases from V and 0 from J, leaving 14 bases between them. The germline V gene encodes CDR1 MNHEY and CDR2 SMNVEV (reference sequence). The CDR3 contains 17 residues. The DNA of the CDR3 is TGTGCCAGCAGTAGGGACACATTGAGCTCCTATAATTCACCCCTCCACTTT. Amino acid sequence: CASSRDTLSSYNSPLHF.

V usage is TRBV6-6 and J usage is TRBJ1-4; no clear D. The V end was cut by 2 bases, the J end by 1 base, with 8 bases between. There are 15 residues in the CDR3. Looked up from germline, CDR1 is MNHNY and CDR2 is SVGAGI (reference sequence). CDR3 nucleotide sequence: TGTGCCAGCAGTTACCGCGCGGGAACTAATGAAAAACTGTTTTTT. Its translation: CASSYRAGTNEKLFF.

This clone has more than one count but fewer than ten. The rearrangement joins TRBV10-3 to TRBJ1-4, with 7 bases lining up with TRBD1. Germline V CDR1 and CDR2: ENHRY, SYGVKD. V lost 8 bases and J lost 4; bases outside the gene matches: 1. This CDR3 spans 12 amino acids. The CDR3 loop is CAIRDSNEKLFF. The CDR3 nucleotides are TGTGCCATCCGGGACAGTAATGAAAAACTGTTTTTT.

The chain joins TRBV4-2 to TRBJ2-3; TRBD2 matches 13 bases. The CDR3 loop spans 20 amino acids. Trimming at V came to 1 base and at J to 3 bases, leaving 13 bases not matched to a gene. Germline CDR1 and CDR2: LGHNA and YNFKEQ. The CDR3 sequence is CASSQGRTSGGPLKTDTQYF. The CDR3 DNA follows: TGTGCCAGCAGCCAAGGCAGGACTAGCGGGGGCCCTTTAAAGACAGATACGCAGTATTTT.

This clone was seen more than once but under ten times. The V and J genes are TRBV9 and TRBJ1-4; tentatively, D is TRBD1 (5 bases). This CDR3 has 17 residues. V dropped 3 bases and J dropped 3 bases, with 18 bases sitting between them. Looked up from germline, CDR1 is SGDLS and CDR2 is YYNGEE. The CDR3 DNA reads TGTGCCAGCAGCGAGGGACCTCTGGGGGGTTCTAATGAAAAACTGTTTTTT. Translating it yields CASSEGPLGGSNEKLFF.

This chain links TRBV27 with TRBJ1-1; D may be TRBD1 (6 bases). CDR1 is MNHEY, CDR2 SMNVEV, per germline (reference sequence). The CDR3 is 14 amino acids. The V and J ends lost 5 bases and 4 bases respectively, with 14 bases between them. The CDR3 nucleotides are TGTGCCAGCAGTACGCACAGGGTTGTCACTGAAGCTTTCTTT. Amino acid sequence: CASSTHRVVTEAFF.

The chain is built from TRBV7-9 and TRBJ1-2; TRBD1 aligns across 8 bases. The CDR3 consists of 13 residues. The germline V gene has CDR1 SEHNR and CDR2 FQNEAQ (reference sequence). The J segment lost 8 bases and the V segment lost 3 bases, leaving 5 bases of the junction unmatched. CDR3 region: CASSFWTGYGYTF. The CDR3 coding sequence is TGTGCCAGCAGCTTCTGGACAGGGTACGGCTACACCTTC.

This clone occurred a few times. The rearrangement uses TRBV11-2 and TRBJ1-6; possibly TRBD1 for D (5 bases). Deletions cut 5 bases from V and 6 bases from J, with 17 bases between. There are 16 residues in the CDR3. CDR1 SGHAT and CDR2 FQNNGV come from the germline V gene. The CDR3 region is CASSRTLMGSNSPLHF. CDR3 sequence (DNA): TGTGCCAGCAGCCGGACATTGATGGGCTCTAATTCACCCCTCCACTTT.

This clone was detected once. The chain combines TRBV3-1 (or the pseudogene TRBV3-2) with TRBJ2-6, with a weak D call TRBD2 (5 bases). In germline, CDR1 is LGHDT, CDR2 YNNKEL (reference sequence). CDR3 length: 13 residues. V lost 8 bases to trimming and J lost 2 bases, with 7 bases between them. The CDR3 spells CASRGAGANVLTF. Written as DNA, the CDR3 is TGTGCCAGCCGGGGAGCTGGGGCCAACGTCCTGACTTTC.

The genes are TRBV9 and TRBJ1-1; the match to TRBD1 covers 7 bases. The CDR3 extends over 17 amino acids. V dropped 4 bases and J dropped 0; count of bases not matched to a gene: 12. Germline CDR1 is SGDLS and CDR2 is YYNGEE. Here the CDR3 DNA reads TGTGCCAGCAGCTCTCCCCGGGACAGAGAAATGAACACTGAAGCTTTCTTT. Translated: CASSSPRDREMNTEAFF.

The CDR3 bases are TGTGCCAGCAGTGAGGGCCGACAGGGGGGCTATGGCTACACCTTC. Its protein product is CASSEGRQGGYGYTF. The chain carries TRBV2 and TRBJ1-2; 9 bases agree with TRBD1. With V trimmed by 3 bases and J by 4 bases, 6 bases remained unmatched. Per germline, CDR1 SNHLY and CDR2 FYNNEI. CDR3 length: 15 amino acids. Filled out from reference TRBV2 and TRBJ1-2, the complete variable domain reads EPEVTQTPSHQVTQMGQEVILRCVPISNHLYFYWYRQILGQKVEFLVSFYNNEISEKSEIFDDQFSVERPDGSNFTLKIRSTKLEDSAMYFCASSEGRQGGYGYTFGSGTRLTVV.

This CDR3 is CASSLSFGGGGRETQYF. The CDR3 DNA sequence: TGTGCCAGCAGCTTAAGTTTCGGAGGGGGGGGCCGCGAGACCCAGTACTTC. The V call is TRBV7-6, the J call TRBJ2-5; a possible D gene is TRBD2 (7 bases). The CDR3 sequence is 17 residues long. CDR1 and CDR2 from the germline V gene are SGHVS and FNYEAQ. V lost 2 bases, J lost 5 bases, and 21 bases lay in between. The full variable domain, in which reference TRBV7-6 and TRBJ2-5 provide the parts outside the CDR3, is GAGVSQSPRYKVTKRGQDVALRCDPISGHVSLYWYRQALGQGPEFLTYFNYEAQQDKSGLPNDRFSAERPEGSISTLTIQRTEQRDSAMYRCASSLSFGGGGRETQYFGPGTRLLVL.

The chain uses TRBV7-9 and TRBJ1-4; D unclear. Germline values: CDR1 SEHNR, CDR2 FQNEAQ (reference sequence). The CDR3 contains 15 residues. Trimming took 1 base from V and 5 from J, leaving 11 bases between them. CDR3 coding DNA: TGTGCCAGCAGCTTAGGTGGCCAGAACAATGAAAAACTGTTTTTT. Protein product: CASSLGGQNNEKLFF.

The chain is built from TRBV23-1 and TRBJ1-1; tentatively, D is TRBD1 (5 bases). TRBV23-1 is an ORF, with its function uncertain. V lost 0 bases to trimming and J lost 4 bases, with 9 bases between them. This CDR3 has 14 amino acids. CDR3 coding DNA: TGCGCCAGCAGTCAATCAGAAGGGGCCACTGAAGCTTTCTTT. It yields the protein CASSQSEGATEAFF.

This chain joins TRBV5-1 and TRBJ1-1, with a weak D call TRBD1 (5 bases). V lost 4 bases and J lost 1, with 11 bases in between. This CDR3 is 14 amino acids long. The germline gives CDR1 SGHRS, CDR2 YFSETQ. CDR3 residues: CASSVDNRNTEAFF. DNA of the CDR3: TGCGCCAGCAGCGTGGACAACAGGAACACTGAAGCTTTCTTT.

The V call is TRBV12-5, the J call TRBJ2-3; TRBD1 matches at 8 bases. Germline CDR1 LGHNT, CDR2 FRNRAP. The CDR3 is 16 residues long. V was pared by 6 bases and J by 3 bases, with 11 bases of the junction left unmatched. The CDR3 DNA sequence: TGTGCTAGTGGCCCAGGGGGCTCCCCGTCTACAGATACGCAGTATTTT. The encoded protein is CASGPGGSPSTDTQYF.

The chain carries TRBV6-4 and TRBJ1-2; unclear D gene. The V gene lost 6 bases and the J gene lost 0 bases, with 14 bases spanning the gap. CDR3 length equals 15 residues. Germline CDR1 reads MRHNA; CDR2 reads SNTAGT. CDR3 bases: TGTGCCAGCAGCCCCGCCGCGGGAGCTAACTATGGCTACACCTTC. Amino acids: CASSPAAGANYGYTF.

The chain carries TRBV2 and TRBJ1-5; D is undetermined. Germline V gives CDR1 SNHLY, CDR2 FYNNEI. V was clipped by 0 bases and J by 2 bases, with 8 bases between them. CDR3 length equals 15 residues. This CDR3 is CASSEALQGNQPQHF. CDR3 in DNA: TGTGCCAGCAGTGAAGCGCTTCAGGGCAATCAGCCCCAGCATTTT.

This clone came up once. The rearrangement uses TRBV19 and TRBJ1-2; 7 positions match TRBD1. Trimming took 6 bases from V and 1 from J; bases not matched to a gene: 2. The CDR3 loop spans 13 amino acids. Germline assignment: CDR1 LNHDA and CDR2 SQIVND (reference sequence). Here the CDR3 reads CASRRDSNYGYTF. CDR3 DNA sequence: TGTGCCAGTAGGAGGGACAGTAACTATGGCTACACCTTC.

This chain links TRBV27 with TRBJ2-7; tentative D call: TRBD2 (6 bases). V dropped 8 bases and J dropped 6 bases, with 17 bases sitting between them. The germline V gene encodes CDR1 MNHEY and CDR2 SMNVEV (reference sequence). The CDR3 is 13 amino acids. CDR3 in DNA: TGTGCCAGCTCTTGGGACTCTCGGAGCGAGCAGTACTTC. Protein product: CASSWDSRSEQYF.

The chain combines TRBV19 with TRBJ1-2; maybe TRBD1 (5 bases). V was clipped by 1 base and J by 3 bases, with 12 bases between them. Germline-derived CDR1 and CDR2 are LNHDA and SQIVND (reference sequence). The CDR3 covers 15 residues. CDR3 residues: CASSIGGDRDYGYTF. In DNA form, the CDR3 reads TGTGCCAGTAGTATAGGTGGAGACAGAGACTATGGCTACACCTTC.